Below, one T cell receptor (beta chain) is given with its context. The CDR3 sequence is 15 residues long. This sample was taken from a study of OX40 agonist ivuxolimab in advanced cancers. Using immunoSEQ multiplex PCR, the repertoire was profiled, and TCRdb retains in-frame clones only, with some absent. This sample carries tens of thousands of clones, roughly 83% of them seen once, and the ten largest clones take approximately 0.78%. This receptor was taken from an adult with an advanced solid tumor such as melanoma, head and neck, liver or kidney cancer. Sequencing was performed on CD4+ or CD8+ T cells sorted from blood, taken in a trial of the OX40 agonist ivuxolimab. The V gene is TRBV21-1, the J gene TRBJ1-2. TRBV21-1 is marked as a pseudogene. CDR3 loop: CASSKAGGIRVGYTF. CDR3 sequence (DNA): TGTGCCAGCAGCAAAGCCGGAGGGATAAGGGTTGGCTACACCTTC.